This TCR beta chain was captured by sequencing in a study of Ad26.COV2.S vaccination and SARS-CoV-2 variants. Background on the study: Enrollment placed the donor in the COV1001 Ad26.COV2.S trial arm.

Remarks on this clone: Antigen specificity is unknown.

Data came from immunoSEQ multiplex PCR; TCRdb stores just in-frame clones and leaves some out. The top ten clones hold over 2% of a sample with hundreds of thousands of clones, 89% of them seen once. Trimming removed 4 bases from V and 4 bases from J; junction bases left unmatched: 4. Germline CDR1 and CDR2: SGHRS and YFSETQ. This CDR3 has 15 amino acids. The treatment: some 20 received Ad26.COV2.S at low or high dose, single or two shots; about 5 received placebo; per-sample allocation not given. It was on day 63 after the first vaccine or placebo injection that samples were taken. Participants' vaccine, an Ad26 vector, delivered Wuhan-strain SARS-CoV-2 spike. Study conclusions and caveats: It was reported that spike-specific CD8+ and CD4+ T cell responses were substantially broad after vaccination. TCR breadth and depth estimates may have understated total T cell responses.

The chain is built from TRBV5-1 and TRBJ2-2, with 10 bases aligning to TRBD1. The starting material was peripheral blood, obtained in a trial of Ad26.COV2.S vaccine versus placebo. The clonotype comes from a person aged 18-65 years who received the Ad26.COV2.S COVID-19 vaccine or a placebo. The CDR3 protein is CASSPGTGVTGELFF. In DNA form, the CDR3 reads TGCGCCAGCAGCCCCGGGACAGGGGTCACCGGGGAGCTGTTTTTT.